One TCR beta chain is described in this entry. Its antigen is unidentified. The data were taken from a study of T-cell memory formation after mild COVID-19. Whole-study results and caveats: Pre-infection memory held some responding clones, suggesting pre-existing cross-reactive T cells responded. CD4/CD8 balance held among clones contracting day 15 to 85, and later expanders leaned CD4+.

The V gene's germline CDR1 is MNHEY and CDR2 SVGEGT. This CDR3 contains 13 residues. Between the trimmed V and J ends, which lost 4 bases and 6 bases, there was a span of 9 bases. With constant-segment primers, 5'RACE yielded cDNA libraries of TCR alpha and TCR beta that carried sample barcodes and UMIs. TCRdb called the 5' RACE reads again in MiXCR, with one record for every CDR3 protein. This table has around 310,000 distinct CDR3 sequences, 20% to 25% appearing once. The chain is built from TRBV6-2 or TRBV6-3 and TRBJ2-2, with D perhaps matching TRBD2 (6 bases). This sequence originates from a man aged 18 to 30 who had mild COVID-19 (a few samples of this study predate the infection). Cell type and time point are not known. The sample consisted of PBMCs or a T cell subset sorted from them (not recorded which). The CDR3 DNA reads TGTGCCAGCAGTTCCCGACTAGCCGGGGAGCTGTTTTTT. This encodes CASSSRLAGELFF.